A selection of T cell receptor beta chains follows, all from one sample in a study of blood T cell repertoires in COVID-19. Libraries were prepared by immunoSEQ multiplex PCR; TCRdb keeps only in-frame clonotypes and omits some of them. Of 100,000 or so clones listed, roughly 81% were seen once; the top ten hold about 10%. Sample: peripheral blood. These receptors came from a man aged 40-49 years with active or convalescent COVID-19. Each CDR3 is given with its conserved first and last residue. Fields, in order: V gene, CDR3 length, CDR3 protein.

>TRBV10-3|13
CAISEPPSYEQYF
>TRBV29-1|13
CSGLGSSTDTQYF
>TRBV10-1|13
CASSEGTKDTQYF
>TRBV6-5|14
CASSYAARGIGYTF
>TRBV3-1/TRBV3-2|14
CASSQGDLGGIQYF
>TRBV27|15
CASSLGRGSSYEQYF
>TRBV5-4|16
CASSLAGGGVSETQYF
>TRBV15|17
CATSRRGQGTSNQPQHF
>TRBV6-5|14
CASSFDRGSGGYTF
>TRBV27|15
CASSRTGGINQPQHF
>TRBV2|12
CASSGQGYEQYF
>TRBV5-1|13
CASSTGQNSPLHF
>TRBV3-1/TRBV3-2|14
CASSPRDREVTQYF
>TRBV9|16
CASSPLIGGDTDTQYF
>TRBV7-9|15
CASSLAGAEHSPLHF
>TRBV5-1|15
CASSFGQATNTEAFF
>TRBV25-1|15
CASSEPRQGREKLFF
>TRBV9|14
CASSVEGRGYGYTF